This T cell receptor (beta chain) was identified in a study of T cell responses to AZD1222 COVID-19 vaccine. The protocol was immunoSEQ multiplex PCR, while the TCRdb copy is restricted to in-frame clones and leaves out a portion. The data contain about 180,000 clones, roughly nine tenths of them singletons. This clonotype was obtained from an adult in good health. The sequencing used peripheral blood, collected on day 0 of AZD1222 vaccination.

CDR3 bases: TGCACCAGCAGCCAACAGGGACATGGAGAGACCCAGTACTTC. Its translation is CTSSQQGHGETQYF. The V call is TRBV1, the J call TRBJ2-5; TRBD1, the table's D call, was not compared with the DNA. TRBV1 is marked as a pseudogene. This CDR3 contains 14 residues.